This T cell receptor (beta chain) stems from a study of blood T cell repertoires in COVID-19. Study background: The samples span acute and convalescent COVID-19 from the United States, Italy and Spain. PBMCs, B-cell-depleted T cells, or T cells provided the cDNA or gDNA that made up the material.

Authors' data handling: Amplification of reference gene primers provided the estimated nucleated cell counts. The assay was immunoSEQ multiplex PCR, and TCRdb's table has in-frame clones only and misses some. That table furnishes V, J and clone size, whereas the DNA furnished D and trimming. The sample has some 280,000 clones, approximately 88% seen once; the top ten hold roughly 0.96%. CDR1 and CDR2 (germline): SEHNR, FQNEAQ (reference sequence). This CDR3 is 12 amino acids long. V was cut by 1 base and J by 5 bases, with 5 bases left in between. The material sequenced was peripheral blood. This sequence was found in a woman aged 40 to 50 who had recovered from COVID-19. V and J are TRBV7-9 and TRBJ2-5; D unresolved. CDR3 bases: TGTGCCAGCAGCTTAGATCCGGAGACCCAGTACTTC. Its translation: CASSLDPETQYF.